The present T cell receptor beta chain was sequenced within a study of blood T cell repertoires in COVID-19. Clones were sequenced by immunoSEQ multiplex PCR, and TCRdb holds only the in-frame ones, with some missing. The table shows 130,000 to 150,000 clones, with 75% to 90% occurring only once. Between the trimmed V and J ends, which lost 1 base and 5 bases, there was a span of 16 bases. Germline V gene sequence: CDR1 MDHEN, CDR2 SYDVKM. The CDR3 contains 16 residues. This sequence was found in a man aged 55-75 years who had recovered from COVID-19. Sequenced: PBMCs or T cells enriched from blood (not recorded which). The chain combines TRBV28 with TRBJ2-3, with D possibly TRBD2 on 7 matching bases. The CDR3 loop is CASSLSFRGALDTQYF. The CDR3 coding sequence is TGTGCCAGCAGTTTATCATTCCGGGGGGCCTTAGATACGCAGTATTTT.